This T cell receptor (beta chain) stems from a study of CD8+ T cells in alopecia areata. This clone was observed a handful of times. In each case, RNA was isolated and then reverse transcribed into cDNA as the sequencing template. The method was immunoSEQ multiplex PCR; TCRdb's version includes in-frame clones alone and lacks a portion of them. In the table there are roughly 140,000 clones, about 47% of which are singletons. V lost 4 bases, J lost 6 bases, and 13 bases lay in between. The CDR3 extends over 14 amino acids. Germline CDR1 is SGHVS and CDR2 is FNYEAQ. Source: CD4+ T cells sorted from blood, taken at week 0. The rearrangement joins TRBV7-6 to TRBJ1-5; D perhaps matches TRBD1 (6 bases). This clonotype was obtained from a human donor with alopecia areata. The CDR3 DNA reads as TGTGCCAGCAGCTATTTGACAGGTACTCAGCCCCAGCATTTT. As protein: CASSYLTGTQPQHF.